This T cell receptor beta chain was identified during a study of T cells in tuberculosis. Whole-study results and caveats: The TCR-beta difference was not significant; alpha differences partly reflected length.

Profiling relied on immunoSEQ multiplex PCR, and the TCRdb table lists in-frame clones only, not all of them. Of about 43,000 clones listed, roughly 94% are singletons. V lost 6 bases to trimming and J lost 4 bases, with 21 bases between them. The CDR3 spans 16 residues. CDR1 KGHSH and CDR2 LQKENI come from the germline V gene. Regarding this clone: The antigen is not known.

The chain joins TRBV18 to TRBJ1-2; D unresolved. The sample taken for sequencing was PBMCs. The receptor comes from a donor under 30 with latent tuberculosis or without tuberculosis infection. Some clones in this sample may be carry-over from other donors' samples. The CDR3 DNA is TGTGCCAGCTCCCGTGGGCAGCCCATGGAGGGCTATGGCTACACCTTC. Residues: CASSRGQPMEGYGYTF.